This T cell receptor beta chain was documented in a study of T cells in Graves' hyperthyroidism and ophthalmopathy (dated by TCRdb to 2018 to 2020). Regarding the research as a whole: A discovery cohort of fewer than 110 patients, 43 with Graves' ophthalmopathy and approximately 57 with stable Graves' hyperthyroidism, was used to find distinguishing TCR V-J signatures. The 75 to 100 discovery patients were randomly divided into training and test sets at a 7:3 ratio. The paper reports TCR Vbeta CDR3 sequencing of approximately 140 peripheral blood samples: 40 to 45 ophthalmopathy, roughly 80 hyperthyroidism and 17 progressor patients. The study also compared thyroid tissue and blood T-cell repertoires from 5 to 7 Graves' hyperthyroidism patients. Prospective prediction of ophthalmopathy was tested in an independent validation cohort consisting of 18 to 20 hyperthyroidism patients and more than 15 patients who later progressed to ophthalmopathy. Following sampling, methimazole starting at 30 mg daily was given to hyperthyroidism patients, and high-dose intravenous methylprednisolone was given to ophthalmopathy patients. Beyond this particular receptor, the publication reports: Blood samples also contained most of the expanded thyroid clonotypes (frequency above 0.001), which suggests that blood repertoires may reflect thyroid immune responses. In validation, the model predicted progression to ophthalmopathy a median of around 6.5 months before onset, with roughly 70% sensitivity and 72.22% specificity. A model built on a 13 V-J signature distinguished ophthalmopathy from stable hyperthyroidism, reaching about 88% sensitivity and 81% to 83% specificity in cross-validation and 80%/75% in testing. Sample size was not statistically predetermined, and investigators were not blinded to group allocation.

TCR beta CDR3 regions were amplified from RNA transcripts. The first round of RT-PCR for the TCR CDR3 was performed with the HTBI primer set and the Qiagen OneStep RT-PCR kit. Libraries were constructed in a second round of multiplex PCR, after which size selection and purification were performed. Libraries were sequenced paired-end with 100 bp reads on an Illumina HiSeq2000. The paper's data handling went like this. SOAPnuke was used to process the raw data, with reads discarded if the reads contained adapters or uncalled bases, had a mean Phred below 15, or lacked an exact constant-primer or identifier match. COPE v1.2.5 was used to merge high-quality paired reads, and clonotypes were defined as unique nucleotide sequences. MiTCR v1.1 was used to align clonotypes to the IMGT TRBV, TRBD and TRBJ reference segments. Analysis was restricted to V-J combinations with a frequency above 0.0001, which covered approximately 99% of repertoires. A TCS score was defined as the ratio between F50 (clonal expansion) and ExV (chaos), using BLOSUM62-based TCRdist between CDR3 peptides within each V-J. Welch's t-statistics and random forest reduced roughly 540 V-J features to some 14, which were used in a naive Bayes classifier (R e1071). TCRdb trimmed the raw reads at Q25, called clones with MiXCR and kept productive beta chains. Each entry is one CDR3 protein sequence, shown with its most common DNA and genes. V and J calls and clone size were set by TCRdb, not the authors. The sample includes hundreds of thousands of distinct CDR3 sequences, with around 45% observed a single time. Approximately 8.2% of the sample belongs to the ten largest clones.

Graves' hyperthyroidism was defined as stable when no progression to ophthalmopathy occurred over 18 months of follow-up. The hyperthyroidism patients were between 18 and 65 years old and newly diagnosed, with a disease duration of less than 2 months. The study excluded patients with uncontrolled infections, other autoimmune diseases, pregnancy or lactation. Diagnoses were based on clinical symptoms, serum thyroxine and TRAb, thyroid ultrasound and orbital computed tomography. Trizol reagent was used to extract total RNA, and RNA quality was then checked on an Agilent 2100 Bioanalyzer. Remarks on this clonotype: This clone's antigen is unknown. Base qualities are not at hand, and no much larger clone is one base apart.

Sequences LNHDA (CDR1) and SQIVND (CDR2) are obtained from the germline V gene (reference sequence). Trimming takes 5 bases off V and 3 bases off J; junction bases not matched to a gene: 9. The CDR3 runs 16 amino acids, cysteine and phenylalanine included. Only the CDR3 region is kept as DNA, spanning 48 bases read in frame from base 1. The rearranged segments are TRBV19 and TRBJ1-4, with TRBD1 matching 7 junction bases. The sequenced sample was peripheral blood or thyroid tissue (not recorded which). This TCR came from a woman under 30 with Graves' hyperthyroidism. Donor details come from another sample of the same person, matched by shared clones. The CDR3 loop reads CASSDRGGTANEKLFF. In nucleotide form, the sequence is TGTGCCAGTAGTGACCGGGGCGGGACAGCTAATGAAAAACTGTTTTTT.